Following are 13 T cell receptor beta chains from one sample sequenced in a study of beta chain features in type 1 diabetes. Investigators reverse transcribed all isolated RNA, so they sequenced expressed TCRB transcripts. Data came from immunoSEQ multiplex PCR; TCRdb stores just in-frame clones and leaves some out. Counted here are around 250,000 clones, 27% occurring once; the ten biggest clones make up 4%. The sample was central memory CD4+ T cells from blood. Every receptor here comes from a man in his thirties or forties in good health.

J is TRBJ2-7 and V is TRBV15, with a tentative D call TRBD1 (6 bases). Germline-derived CDR1 and CDR2 are LNHNV and YYDKDF (reference sequence). This CDR3 is built from 14 residues. V lost 3 bases to trimming and J lost 1 base, with 10 bases between them. The CDR3 is CATSSGQKSYEQYF. CDR3 bases: TGTGCCACCAGCAGTGGACAGAAATCCTACGAGCAGTACTTC.

The chain joins TRBV15 to TRBJ1-5; the D gene is possibly TRBD1 (6 bases). The CDR3 sequence is 15 residues long. Trimming shortened V by 0 bases and J by 2 bases, and 8 bases separated the two germline ends. From germline, CDR1 is LNHNV and CDR2 YYDKDF (reference sequence). The CDR3: CATSREKGGNQPQHF. CDR3 bases: TGTGCCACCAGCAGAGAGAAGGGGGGCAATCAGCCCCAGCATTTT.

As concerns this clone: Other DNA sequences in the sample encode the same CDR3. The chain joins TRBV29-1 to TRBJ1-2, with a weak D call TRBD1 (5 bases). V was trimmed by 3 bases and J by 4 bases, leaving 12 bases between them. The CDR3 contains 13 residues. Germline V CDR1 and CDR2: SQVTM, ANQGSEA. CDR3 nucleotide sequence: TGCAGCGTTGACCCGGGGGGATTCTATGGCTACACCTTC. Translating gives CSVDPGGFYGYTF.

This rearrangement joins TRBV19 to TRBJ2-3; 9 nucleotides match TRBD2. CDR1 is LNHDA and CDR2 is SQIVND in the germline V gene (reference sequence). V lost 5 bases, J lost 0 bases, and 3 bases stayed unmatched. The CDR3 consists of 15 residues. The CDR3 DNA is TGTGCCAGTAGTGATACTAGCGGGAGCACAGATACGCAGTATTTT. Protein: CASSDTSGSTDTQYF.

This clone was seen a handful of times. The chain joins TRBV25-1 to TRBJ2-3; D might be TRBD1 (5 bases). V was shortened by 5 bases and J by 1 base, with 16 bases between the two germline ends. The CDR3 covers 16 residues. From germline, CDR1 is MGHDK and CDR2 SYGVNS. The CDR3 DNA follows: TGTGCCAGCAGTCGAGGACAAACACCTCGCACAGATACGCAGTATTTT. Its translation is CASSRGQTPRTDTQYF.

This clone was found a few times. The CDR3, as DNA: TGTGCCAGCAGCTTCTGGACTAGCAACGAGCAGTACTTC. As protein: CASSFWTSNEQYF. The V gene is TRBV5-4, the J gene TRBJ2-7; 8 bases are a match to TRBD2. Unmatched junction bases numbered 3, after V lost 2 bases and J lost 5 bases. The CDR3 loop spans 13 amino acids. Per the germline V gene, CDR1 is SGHNT and CDR2 is YYREEE (reference sequence).

The chain uses TRBV28 and TRBJ2-1; D possibly uses TRBD1 or TRBD2 (5 bases each). This CDR3 region has 17 residues. V lost 4 bases and J lost 8, with 24 bases in between. The germline gives CDR1 MDHEN, CDR2 SYDVKM. Written as DNA, the CDR3 is TGTGCCAGCAGTTCAGCGCTGACCGGGACCCTTAGTCATGAGCAGTTCTTC. This sequence encodes CASSSALTGTLSHEQFF.

This clone was picked up one time. The chain carries TRBV30 and TRBJ2-7, with D possibly being TRBD1 or TRBD2 (5 bases each). Germline assignment: CDR1 GTSNPN and CDR2 SVGIG (reference sequence). Trimming left V 3 bases short and J 6 bases short, with 15 bases between. The CDR3 covers 13 residues. For the CDR3, the DNA is TGTGCCTGGAGGCCGGGGTTGGGGCTCGAGCAGTACTTC. Residues: CAWRPGLGLEQYF.

A note on this clone: Other nucleotide sequences from this sample produce the same CDR3. This sequence joins TRBV6-5 and TRBJ1-6, with D hard to call. The germline gives CDR1 MNHEY, CDR2 SVGAGI. Trimming removed 2 bases at V and 10 bases at J, with 12 bases between. The CDR3 runs to 14 residues. CDR3 protein: CASSYSPVNSPLHF. The CDR3 bases are TGTGCCAGCAGTTACAGCCCGGTTAACTCACCCCTCCACTTT.

In this sample, this clone turned up a few times. V usage is TRBV30 and J usage is TRBJ2-2; 7 bases line up with TRBD2. V dropped 3 bases and J dropped 8; count of bases not matched to a gene: 3. This CDR3 contains 12 residues. Germline V CDR1 and CDR2: GTSNPN, SVGIG (reference sequence). The CDR3 nucleotides are TGTGCCTGGAGAAATAGCGGGGGGGAGCTGTTTTTT. As protein: CAWRNSGGELFF. Based on the CDR3 plus reference TRBV30 and TRBJ2-2, the full variable domain is SQTIHQWPATLVQPVGSPLSLECTVEGTSNPNLYWYRQAAGRGLQLLFYSVGIGQISSEVPQNLSASRPQDRQFILSSKKLLLSDSGFYLCAWRNSGGELFFGEGSRLTVL.

This clone was seen a handful of times. The V gene is TRBV19, the J gene TRBJ2-1; 7 nucleotides line up with TRBD2. CDR1 and CDR2 from the germline V gene are LNHDA and SQIVND (reference sequence). J gave up 13 bases and V 6 bases, and 9 bases lay outside the gene matches. The CDR3 extends over 12 amino acids. Here the CDR3 reads CASSLGGLPQFF. The DNA for the CDR3 is TGTGCCAGTAGCCTGGGGGGGTTACCCCAGTTCTTC. Full variable domain (remainder filled in from reference TRBV19 and TRBJ2-1): DGGITQSPKYLFRKEGQNVTLSCEQNLNHDAMYWYRQDPGQGLRLIYYSQIVNDFQKGDIAEGYSVSREKKESFPLTVTSAQKNPTAFYLCASSLGGLPQFFGPGTRLTVL.

This clone was detected ten times or more. Other nucleotide sequences in the sample specify the same CDR3. This CDR3 is CAWGIDSNQPQHF. The CDR3 DNA sequence: TGTGCCTGGGGGATAGATAGCAATCAGCCCCAGCATTTT. This chain uses TRBV30 with TRBJ1-5; D is uncertain. The V end was cut by 5 bases, the J end by 0 bases, with 8 bases between. Germline CDR1 is GTSNPN and CDR2 is SVGIG (reference sequence). The CDR3 length is 13 residues. Full variable domain (remainder filled in from reference TRBV30 and TRBJ1-5): SQTIHQWPATLVQPVGSPLSLECTVEGTSNPNLYWYRQAAGRGLQLLFYSVGIGQISSEVPQNLSASRPQDRQFILSSKKLLLSDSGFYLCAWGIDSNQPQHFGDGTRLSIL.

The chain combines TRBV20-1 with TRBJ2-7; D is undetermined. The CDR3 runs 10 residues. Germline V gene sequence: CDR1 DFQATT, CDR2 SNEGSKA (reference sequence). V lost 0 bases and J 8 bases, leaving 5 bases between the germline ends. The CDR3 sequence is CSARDQKQYF. The CDR3 region has the DNA TGCAGTGCTAGAGACCAGAAGCAGTACTTC.